The next 31 T cell receptor beta chains were all read from a single sample in a study of T cell changes during pregnancy in multiple sclerosis. Sequencing was performed with immunoSEQ multiplex PCR; in TCRdb, only in-frame clones are kept and a portion is missing. The sample includes roughly 87,000 clones, around 90% of them seen just once. Material: PBMCs, obtained in the first trimester of pregnancy. The receptor set was obtained from a female donor in good health, serving as a control in a pregnancy study. Some clones in this sample may be carry-over from other donors' samples.

The gene calls are TRBV7-9 and TRBJ2-2; 9 bases map to TRBD2. Germline trimming cut 1 base from V and 4 bases from J; bases unmatched to any gene: 4. The germline CDR1 and CDR2 sequences are SEHNR and FQNEAQ (reference sequence). This CDR3 has 16 residues. The CDR3 protein is CASSLEAGGRTGELFF. DNA for the CDR3: TGTGCCAGCAGCTTAGAAGCGGGGGGTCGCACCGGGGAGCTGTTTTTT.

This clone is a singleton in its sample. This chain joins TRBV11-2 and TRBJ1-3, with 9 bases aligning to TRBD1. The CDR3 length is 14 residues. With 4 bases clipped from V and 9 bases from J, the junction kept 7 bases outside the gene matches. The V gene's germline CDR1 is SGHAT and CDR2 FQNNGV. In DNA, the CDR3 is TGTGCCAGCAGCTCAACAGGGGGCTTTTCCACCATATATTTT. It yields the protein CASSSTGGFSTIYF. Complete variable domain (other parts from reference TRBV11-2 and TRBJ1-3): EAGVAQSPRYKIIEKRQSVAFWCNPISGHATLYWYQQILGQGPKLLIQFQNNGVVDDSQLPKDRFSAERLKGVDSTLKIQPAKLEDSAVYLCASSSTGGFSTIYFGEGSWLTVV.

This clone came up once. V is TRBV27 and J is TRBJ1-1; 10 bases are a match to TRBD1. V dropped 8 bases and J dropped 2; count of bases not matched to a gene: 11. Germline V CDR1 and CDR2: MNHEY, SMNVEV (reference sequence). CDR3 length: 16 residues. This CDR3 is CASLSQTGGRNTEAFF. CDR3 DNA: TGTGCCAGCCTTTCCCAGACAGGGGGCCGTAACACTGAAGCTTTCTTT.

The chain combines TRBV15 with TRBJ2-3, with D uncertain. The CDR3 contains 15 residues. Trimming removed 0 bases from V and 2 bases from J, with 9 bases in between. Germline CDR1 is LNHNV and CDR2 is YYDKDF (reference sequence). The CDR3 region has the DNA TGTGCCACCAGCAGAGATACAGAATTCACAGATACGCAGTATTTT. Its protein is CATSRDTEFTDTQYF. The full variable domain, in which reference TRBV15 and TRBJ2-3 provide the parts outside the CDR3, is DAMVIQNPRYQVTQFGKPVTLSCSQTLNHNVMYWYQQKSSQAPKLLFHYYDKDFNNEADTPDNFQSRRPNTSFCFLDIRSPGLGDTAMYLCATSRDTEFTDTQYFGPGTRLTVL.

This chain connects TRBV20-1 to TRBJ2-7; possibly TRBD1 for D (6 bases). V shed 7 bases and J shed 5 bases, with 12 bases lying between them. Germline lookup yields CDR1 DFQATT and CDR2 SNEGSKA (reference sequence). CDR3 length: 11 amino acids. The CDR3 DNA reads as TGCAGTGTGTCCAGGGGCAACGAGCAGTACTTC. Protein: CSVSRGNEQYF.

The chain carries TRBV6-5 and TRBJ2-1; 7 bases fit TRBD2. Per germline, CDR1 MNHEY and CDR2 SVGAGI. The CDR3 covers 15 residues. Trimming took 2 bases from V and 3 from J; bases not matched to a gene: 4. CDR3 nucleotide sequence: TGTGCCAGCAGTTACGGACTAGAGGGCTACAATGAGCAGTTCTTC. Residues: CASSYGLEGYNEQFF.

The V gene is TRBV6-4, the J gene TRBJ2-6; D may be TRBD1 (6 bases). Germline-derived CDR1 and CDR2 are MRHNA and SNTAGT. V lost 3 bases and J lost 3, with 15 bases in between. CDR3 length: 17 amino acids. This CDR3 reads CASSEGAADHGANVLTF. In DNA form, the CDR3 reads TGTGCCAGCAGTGAGGGGGCTGCCGACCATGGGGCCAACGTCCTGACTTTC.

This chain uses TRBV28 with TRBJ1-1; 7 nucleotides line up with TRBD1. The germline gives CDR1 MDHEN, CDR2 SYDVKM. Trimming took 6 bases from V and 0 from J; bases not matched to a gene: 4. The CDR3 runs to 14 residues. The CDR3 nucleotides read TGTGCCAGCAGATGGGGACAGTTGAACACTGAAGCTTTCTTT. It is translated as CASRWGQLNTEAFF.

V is TRBV20-1 and J is TRBJ2-1; D may be TRBD2 (5 bases). This CDR3 is built from 10 residues. CDR1 and CDR2 from the germline V gene are DFQATT and SNEGSKA (reference sequence). Trimming took off 6 bases at V and 11 bases at J, with 11 bases between the two ends. CDR3 bases: TGCAGTGCCGAGAGGGCGAAGCAGTTCTTC. This sequence encodes CSAERAKQFF.

This chain joins TRBV7-8 and TRBJ1-5, with a tentative D call TRBD1 (6 bases). CDR1 and CDR2 from the germline V gene are SGHVS and FQNEAQ. The length of the CDR3 is 14 residues. The V end lost 1 base, the J end lost 5 bases, and 9 bases lay between the germline ends. CDR3 protein: CASSLGEGDQPQHF. The CDR3 DNA is TGTGCCAGCAGCTTAGGGGAGGGGGATCAGCCCCAGCATTTT.

The chain joins TRBV19 to TRBJ2-3; tentative D call: TRBD2 (5 bases). The germline V gene has CDR1 LNHDA and CDR2 SQIVND (reference sequence). CDR3 size: 15 residues. With 0 bases removed from V and 2 bases from J, the gap between germline ends came to 9 bases. CDR3 sequence reads: CASSIEGRDTDTQYF. The CDR3 DNA sequence: TGTGCCAGTAGTATAGAGGGGAGAGACACAGATACGCAGTATTTT. Full variable domain (rest looked up from reference TRBV19 and TRBJ2-3): DGGITQSPKYLFRKEGQNVTLSCEQNLNHDAMYWYRQDPGQGLRLIYYSQIVNDFQKGDIAEGYSVSREKKESFPLTVTSAQKNPTAFYLCASSIEGRDTDTQYFGPGTRLTVL.

This clone was seen a few times. CDR3 region: CASSRQATNEKLFF. The CDR3 DNA is TGTGCCAGCAGTAGACAGGCAACTAATGAAAAACTGTTTTTT. The chain combines TRBV6-1 with TRBJ1-4, with D maybe TRBD1 (6 bases). The V end lost 5 bases, the J end lost 0 bases, and 7 bases lay between the germline ends. The germline gives CDR1 MNHNS, CDR2 SASEGT. The CDR3 extends over 14 amino acids.

This clone was seen a single time. This chain connects TRBV6-4 to TRBJ1-1; TRBD1 agrees at 7 bases. Germline CDR1 MRHNA, CDR2 SNTAGT. The CDR3 covers 13 residues. V shed 4 bases, J shed 6 bases, and the junction held 5 bases outside the gene matches. CDR3 loop: CASSATGTSEAFF. CDR3 sequence (DNA): TGTGCCAGCAGTGCGACAGGGACCTCTGAAGCTTTCTTT.

This clone was recorded once. The chain uses TRBV7-2 and TRBJ2-3; TRBD2 aligns across 9 bases. With 1 base clipped from V and 0 bases from J, the junction kept 5 bases outside the gene matches. The CDR3 loop spans 17 amino acids. Germline CDR1 and CDR2: SGHTA and FQGNSA. CDR3 in amino acids: CASSLEGLAQSTDTQYF. Written as DNA, the CDR3 is TGTGCCAGCAGCTTAGAAGGACTAGCGCAAAGCACAGATACGCAGTATTTT.

The chain combines TRBV6-5 with TRBJ2-7; 11 bases are shared with TRBD2. V lost 7 bases and J lost 4; bases outside the gene matches: 3. Germline V lookup: CDR1 MNHEY, CDR2 SVGAGI. There are 13 residues in the CDR3. Here the CDR3 DNA reads TGTGCCAGCATATCTAGCGGGAGGTACGAGCAGTACTTC. This translates into CASISSGRYEQYF.

The rearrangement uses TRBV5-1 and TRBJ2-5; D remains ambiguous. Germline V lookup: CDR1 SGHRS, CDR2 YFSETQ. V was shortened by 1 base and J by 4 bases, with 11 bases between the two germline ends. The CDR3 totals 14 residues. In DNA, the CDR3 is TGCGCCAGCAGCTTGTTGTCTACCATAGAGACCCAGTACTTC. This encodes CASSLLSTIETQYF.

J is TRBJ2-1 and V is TRBV4-2; TRBD2 agrees at 10 bases. The CDR3 runs to 19 residues. CDR1 and CDR2 from the germline V gene are LGHNA and YNFKEQ. The V gene end was trimmed by 0 bases and the J gene end by 0 bases; junction bases not matched to a gene: 8. This CDR3 reads CASSQDVAGGLSSYNEQFF. As DNA, the CDR3 is TGTGCCAGCAGCCAAGATGTAGCGGGAGGCCTCAGCTCCTACAATGAGCAGTTCTTC.

The chain uses TRBV19 and TRBJ1-2; the D is unclear. CDR1 and CDR2 from the germline V gene are LNHDA and SQIVND (reference sequence). The CDR3 is 16 residues long. Trimming left V 1 base short and J 1 base short, with 13 bases between. The CDR3 sequence: CASSIVGGPHNYGYTF. Here the CDR3 DNA reads TGTGCCAGTAGTATAGTAGGAGGGCCCCATAACTATGGCTACACCTTC.

This rearrangement joins TRBV18 to TRBJ1-2, with 10 bases matching TRBD1. The CDR3 loop spans 14 amino acids. Trimming removed 4 bases from V and 8 bases from J; junction bases left unmatched: 7. From germline, CDR1 is KGHSH and CDR2 LQKENI. The CDR3 reads CASSQADRGQGYTF. The CDR3 DNA reads as TGTGCCAGCTCACAAGCCGACAGGGGGCAGGGCTACACCTTC.

The chain recombines TRBV7-9 with TRBJ2-1; tentatively, D is TRBD2 (7 bases). The CDR3 has 15 amino acids. V was trimmed by 2 bases and J by 7 bases, leaving 15 bases between them. CDR1 and CDR2 from the germline V gene are SEHNR and FQNEAQ (reference sequence). In DNA, the CDR3 is TGTGCCAGCAGCTTAAAGGGGGAGGGTAGAAATGAGCAGTTCTTC. Its protein is CASSLKGEGRNEQFF.

The chain joins TRBV29-1 to TRBJ2-7, with D possibly being TRBD2 (6 bases). The germline V gene encodes CDR1 SQVTM and CDR2 ANQGSEA. The CDR3 runs 12 residues. Here the CDR3 reads CSYLAGPDEQYF. The CDR3 nucleotides are TGCAGTTACTTGGCGGGGCCCGACGAGCAGTACTTC.

The CDR3 region has the DNA TGTGCCAGCACCGAGAGGGGGACTAGCGGGAGGGCGTCCTACGAGCAGTACTTC. Its translation is CASTERGTSGRASYEQYF. The genes are TRBV25-1 and TRBJ2-7; 16 positions agree with TRBD2. The CDR3 consists of 18 residues. V was clipped by 7 bases and J by 1 base; unmatched bases: 10. Germline V gene sequence: CDR1 MGHDK, CDR2 SYGVNS.

The chain links TRBV11-1 to TRBJ2-7; weak D call: TRBD1 (6 bases). This CDR3 spans 12 amino acids. Germline V gene data show CDR1 as SGHAT and CDR2 as FQDESV (reference sequence). Trimming stripped 5 bases from V and 4 bases from J, with 9 bases between. CDR3 amino acids: CASSRTGYEQYF. In DNA form, the CDR3 reads TGTGCCAGCAGCCGTACAGGGTACGAGCAGTACTTC.

The sample holds one count of this clone. J is TRBJ2-7 and V is TRBV7-6; 10 bases agree with TRBD1. The V gene's germline CDR1 is SGHVS and CDR2 FNYEAQ. CDR3 size: 15 residues. V gave up 4 bases and J gave up 7 bases; unmatched junction bases: 10. The chain's CDR3 is CASSSPYDRGREQYF. The CDR3 DNA reads as TGTGCCAGCAGCTCCCCCTACGACAGGGGGCGGGAGCAGTACTTC.

The chain has TRBV28 and TRBJ1-2; tentative D call: TRBD1 (6 bases). This CDR3 is built from 14 residues. Germline CDR1 is MDHEN and CDR2 is SYDVKM. V shed 6 bases and J shed 4 bases, with 15 bases lying between them. The CDR3 coding sequence is TGTGCCAGCAGCGCCTTCAGACAGGTCTATGGCTACACCTTC. Amino acid sequence: CASSAFRQVYGYTF.

The chain couples TRBV6-1 to TRBJ1-1, with D possibly matching TRBD1 (6 bases). This CDR3 has 15 amino acids. Trimming removed 3 bases from V and 4 bases from J, with 15 bases in between. Germline assignment: CDR1 MNHNS and CDR2 SASEGT. The DNA for the CDR3 is TGTGCCAGCAGTGATTTGACAGGTGGGATCACTGAAGCTTTCTTT. Encoded protein: CASSDLTGGITEAFF.

The CDR3 DNA reads as TGTGCCAGCAGCCCACAGGGGTATCAGCCCCAGCATTTT. Its translation: CASSPQGYQPQHF. This chain connects TRBV27 to TRBJ1-5, with TRBD1 identical over 7 bases. With V trimmed by 6 bases and J by 5 bases, 4 bases remained unmatched. CDR3 size: 13 residues. Looked up from germline, CDR1 is MNHEY and CDR2 is SMNVEV (reference sequence).

The chain combines TRBV11-2 with TRBJ1-4, with D perhaps matching TRBD1 (6 bases). The CDR3 consists of 15 residues. Germline CDR1 is SGHAT and CDR2 is FQNNGV. With 5 bases removed from V and 5 bases from J, the gap between germline ends came to 15 bases. The CDR3 loop is CASSGIGGRNEKLFF. In DNA, the CDR3 is TGTGCCAGCAGCGGCATCGGGGGGCGAAATGAAAAACTGTTTTTT.

This chain connects TRBV28 to TRBJ2-1; possibly TRBD2 for D (5 bases). The CDR3 runs 12 residues. V dropped 8 bases and J dropped 8 bases, with 13 bases sitting between them. In germline, CDR1 is MDHEN, CDR2 SYDVKM. CDR3: CASRASQYEQFF. CDR3 coding DNA: TGTGCCAGCCGGGCTAGCCAGTATGAGCAGTTCTTC.

In this sample, this clone turned up once. This rearrangement joins TRBV19 to TRBJ2-6; no firm D call. This CDR3 is built from 15 residues. V lost 3 bases, J lost 0 bases, and 6 bases lay in between. Looked up from germline, CDR1 is LNHDA and CDR2 is SQIVND (reference sequence). The CDR3 reads CASSIFYSGANVLTF. As DNA, the CDR3 is TGTGCCAGTAGTATTTTTTACTCTGGGGCCAACGTCCTGACTTTC.

This chain connects TRBV5-6 to TRBJ2-5, with 9 nucleotides matching TRBD2. Trimming cost V 4 bases and J 2 bases; bases outside gene matches: 3. Germline-derived CDR1 and CDR2 are SGHDT and YYEEEE. This CDR3 comprises 14 residues. CDR3 protein: CASSPAGGQETQYF. The DNA of the CDR3 is TGTGCCAGCAGCCCAGCGGGAGGACAAGAGACCCAGTACTTC.